This TCR beta chain was sequenced for a study of CD8+CD57+ T cells in acquired aplastic anemia. Study as a whole: Isolated CD4+ and CD8+ cells, once sorted, yielded DNA averaging around 3.3 ug. There were about 10.8 million reads, on average, for CD4+ cells from healthy donors. Whole-study findings and limits: The study found no significant CD8+ Simpson's diversity difference between patients and controls. Over 25 CD8+ CDR3 sequences occurred in both the patients and the controls.

This clonotype has at least ten counts. Its specificity is unknown. According to the study, genomic DNA was the template for TCR beta VDJ and CDR3 profiling. TCRdb analysed the reads with MiXCR anew, one entry per CDR3 protein. In the table there are approximately 50,000 distinct CDR3 sequences, around two thirds of which are singletons. The CDR3 contains 13 residues. Germline V gene sequence: CDR1 MNHEY, CDR2 SVGAGI. Trimming pared 2 bases from V and 5 bases from J, leaving 9 bases between. The rearrangement joins TRBV6-5 to TRBJ1-1; no definite D call. The receptor was derived from a human donor in good health, serving as a control. Sequenced sample: sorted CD4+, CD8+, or CD8+CD57+ T cells (not recorded which) from PBMCs. CDR3 sequence reads: CASSYALGTEAFF. CDR3 nucleotide sequence: TGTGCCAGCAGTTACGCTTTGGGGACTGAAGCTTTCTTT.